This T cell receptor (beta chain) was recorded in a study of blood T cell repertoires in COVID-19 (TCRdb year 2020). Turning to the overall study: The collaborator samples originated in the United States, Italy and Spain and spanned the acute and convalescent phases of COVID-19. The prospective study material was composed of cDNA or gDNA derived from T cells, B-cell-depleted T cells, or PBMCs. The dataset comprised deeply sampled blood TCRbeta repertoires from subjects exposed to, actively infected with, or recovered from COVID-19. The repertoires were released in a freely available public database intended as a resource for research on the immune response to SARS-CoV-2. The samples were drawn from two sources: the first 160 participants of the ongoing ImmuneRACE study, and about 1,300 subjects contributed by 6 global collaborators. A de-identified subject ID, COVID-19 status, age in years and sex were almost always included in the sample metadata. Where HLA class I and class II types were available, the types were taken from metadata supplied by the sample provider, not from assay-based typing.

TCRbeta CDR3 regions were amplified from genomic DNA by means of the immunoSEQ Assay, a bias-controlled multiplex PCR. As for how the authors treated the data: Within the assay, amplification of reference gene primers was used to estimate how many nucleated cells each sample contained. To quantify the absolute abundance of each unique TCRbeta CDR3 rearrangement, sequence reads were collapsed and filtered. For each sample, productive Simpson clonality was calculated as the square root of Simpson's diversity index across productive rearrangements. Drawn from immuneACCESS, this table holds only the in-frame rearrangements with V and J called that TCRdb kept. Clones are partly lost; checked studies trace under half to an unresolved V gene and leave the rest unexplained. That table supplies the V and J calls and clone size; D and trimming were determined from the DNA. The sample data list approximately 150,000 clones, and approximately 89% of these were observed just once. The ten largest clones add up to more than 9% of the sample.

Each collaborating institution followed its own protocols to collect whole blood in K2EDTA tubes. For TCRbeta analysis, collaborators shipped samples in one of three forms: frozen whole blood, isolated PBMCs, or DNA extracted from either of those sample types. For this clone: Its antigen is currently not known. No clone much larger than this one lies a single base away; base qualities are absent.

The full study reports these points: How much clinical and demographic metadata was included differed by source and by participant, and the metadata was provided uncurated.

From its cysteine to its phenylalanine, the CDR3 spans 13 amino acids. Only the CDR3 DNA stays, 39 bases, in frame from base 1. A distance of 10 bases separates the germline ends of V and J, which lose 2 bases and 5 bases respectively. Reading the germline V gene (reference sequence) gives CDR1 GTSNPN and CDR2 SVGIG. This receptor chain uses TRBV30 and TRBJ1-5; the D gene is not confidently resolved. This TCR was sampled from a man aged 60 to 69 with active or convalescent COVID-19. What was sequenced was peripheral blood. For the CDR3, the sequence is CAWSIFADQPQHF. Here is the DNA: TGTGCCTGGAGTATCTTTGCGGATCAGCCCCAGCATTTT. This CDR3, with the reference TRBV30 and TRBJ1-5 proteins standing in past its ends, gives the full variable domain SQTIHQWPATLVQPVGSPLSLECTVEGTSNPNLYWYRQAAGRGLQLLFYSVGIGQISSEVPQNLSASRPQDRQFILSSKKLLLSDSGFYLCAWSIFADQPQHFGDGTRLSIL.